These 21 T cell receptor beta chains were all obtained from the same sample, sequenced in a study of CD8+CD57+ T cells in acquired aplastic anemia (dated by TCRdb to about 2018). The sample was run on an Illumina HiSeq 2000. TCR beta VDJ combination and CDR3 sequence profiling used genomic DNA as the template. The public reads were reanalyzed by TCRdb: fastp trimming at Q25, MiXCR alignment, in-frame beta chains only. Identical CDR3 proteins give one entry, which carries the most common genes and DNA. Present in this sample are about 160,000 distinct CDR3 sequences, over 55% of which were seen just once. The ten largest make up around 45% of the sample. Expansion of CD8+CD57+ cells had been shown by flow cytometry in the patients chosen for sequencing. Source material: sorted CD4+, CD8+, or CD8+CD57+ T cells (not recorded which) from PBMCs. The receptors shown here come from a human donor with aplastic anemia.

J is TRBJ2-1 and V is TRBV24-1, with 7 bases that match TRBD2. The trim removed 5 bases at V and 5 bases at J, leaving 8 bases unmatched. This CDR3 contains 15 residues. The germline V gene has CDR1 KGHDR and CDR2 SFDVKD. CDR3 in amino acids: CATSGGGGLHNEQFF. The CDR3 DNA reads TGTGCCACCAGTGGGGGGGGTGGTCTACACAATGAGCAGTTCTTC.

The CDR3 protein is CASSLEVRGYEQYF. CDR3 nucleotides: TGCGCCAGCAGCTTGGAAGTCAGAGGCTACGAGCAGTACTTC. The V gene is TRBV5-1, the J gene TRBJ2-7, with unresolved D. The ends were cut back, 0 bases at V and 3 bases at J, with 10 bases in the middle. CDR3 length: 14 amino acids. CDR1 is SGHRS and CDR2 is YFSETQ in the germline V gene.

The rearrangement joins TRBV5-1 to TRBJ2-1; D possibly matches TRBD1 or TRBD2 (5 bases each). The V gene's germline CDR1 is SGHRS and CDR2 YFSETQ. The germline V and J ends were trimmed by 4 bases and 6 bases, with 14 bases remaining between them. This CDR3 comprises 14 residues. In DNA form, the CDR3 reads TGCGCCAGCAGCGCATGGGGACCAACCAATGAGCAGTTCTTC. This codes for CASSAWGPTNEQFF.

In its sample, this clonotype was seen once. The chain joins TRBV29-1 to TRBJ1-3; D is uncertain. Trimming stripped 1 base from V and 0 bases from J, with 19 bases between. The CDR3 covers 18 residues. Germline CDR1 SQVTM, CDR2 ANQGSEA. Written as DNA, the CDR3 is TGCAGCGTTGAAGTACGGCAGTCGCAACCATACTCTGGAAACACCATATATTTT. It encodes CSVEVRQSQPYSGNTIYF.

V and J are TRBV10-2 and TRBJ1-5; D is unclear. The germline V and J ends were trimmed by 2 bases and 0 bases, with 5 bases remaining between them. Germline CDR1 and CDR2: WSHSY and SAAADI. The length of the CDR3 is 14 residues. In DNA, the CDR3 is TGCGCCAGCAGTGAGACAGATAGCAATCAGCCCCAGCATTTT. Its protein product is CASSETDSNQPQHF.

V and J are TRBV25-1 and TRBJ2-3, with TRBD2 matching 9 bases. Trimming at V came to 6 bases and at J to 3 bases, leaving 10 bases not matched to a gene. The V gene's germline CDR1 is MGHDK and CDR2 SYGVNS. The CDR3 has 16 residues. The CDR3 bases are TGTGCCAGCAGCTCTCAGCGGGGGGACCTAACAGATACGCAGTATTTT. This codes for CASSSQRGDLTDTQYF.

This sequence joins TRBV19 and TRBJ2-7; TRBD1 might be the D (6 bases). V was pared by 4 bases and J by 3 bases, with 16 bases between. This CDR3 contains 15 residues. CDR1 and CDR2 from the germline V gene are LNHDA and SQIVND (reference sequence). This CDR3 reads CASSTSTGVFYEQYF. In DNA form, the CDR3 reads TGTGCCAGTAGTACCTCGACAGGAGTCTTCTACGAGCAGTACTTC.

The chain employs TRBV24-1 and TRBJ2-5; D gene uncertain. V was cut by 4 bases and J by 8 bases, with 13 bases left in between. Germline CDR1 KGHDR, CDR2 SFDVKD. There are 13 residues in the CDR3. The CDR3, as DNA: TGTGCCACCAGTGACCCTGGCCTTGGCACCCAGTACTTC. It codes for CATSDPGLGTQYF.

The chain carries TRBV10-2 and TRBJ2-3; D may be TRBD1 (6 bases). The CDR3 length is 13 residues. CDR1 WSHSY and CDR2 SAAADI come from the germline V gene. The V end lost 8 bases, the J end lost 5 bases, and 14 bases lay between the germline ends. The CDR3 coding sequence is TGCGCCAGCTCGGGCCAGGGGAGAGATACGCAGTATTTT. The encoded protein is CASSGQGRDTQYF.

This clonotype was seen a few times. This chain connects TRBV24-1 to TRBJ2-5; 9 positions agree with TRBD1. This CDR3 has 15 residues. V was pared by 2 bases and J by 5 bases, with 5 bases of the junction left unmatched. CDR1 and CDR2 from the germline V gene are KGHDR and SFDVKD. The CDR3 loop reads CATSDWGQGRETQYF. The CDR3 DNA is TGTGCCACCAGTGATTGGGGACAGGGCAGGGAGACCCAGTACTTC.

The gene calls are TRBV15 and TRBJ2-3; D not resolved. Trimming cost V 0 bases and J 1 base, with 8 bases left between them. From germline, CDR1 is LNHNV and CDR2 YYDKDF (reference sequence). There are 15 residues in the CDR3. This CDR3 reads CATSREAGGTDTQYF. Here the CDR3 DNA reads TGTGCCACCAGCAGAGAGGCAGGCGGCACAGATACGCAGTATTTT.

Ten or more counts support this clonotype. This rearrangement joins TRBV25-1 to TRBJ2-5; TRBD1 or TRBD2 may be the D gene (5 bases each). Germline V lookup: CDR1 MGHDK, CDR2 SYGVNS. V shed 3 bases and J shed 7 bases, with 9 bases lying between them. The CDR3 totals 12 residues. The CDR3 DNA reads TGTGCCAGCAGTGAGCCCGGGGCGACCCAGTACTTC. This encodes CASSEPGATQYF.

This clonotype turned up a few times. This chain uses TRBV15 with TRBJ2-7, with TRBD1 matching 8 bases. CDR3 size: 12 residues. Losses at the gene ends were 8 bases for V and 3 bases for J; bases not matched to a gene: 3. From germline, CDR1 is LNHNV and CDR2 YYDKDF (reference sequence). CDR3 sequence reads: CATSDRVYEQYF. Here the CDR3 DNA reads TGTGCCACCTCGGACAGGGTCTACGAGCAGTACTTC.

This clonotype showed up just once. The DNA of the CDR3 is TGTGCCACCAGCGACCCTTGGGGGGGGAACACTGAAGCTTTCTTT. Amino acid sequence: CATSDPWGGNTEAFF. This chain connects TRBV15 to TRBJ1-1, with TRBD1 as a possible D gene (5 bases). The CDR3 is 15 amino acids. Trimming pared 5 bases from V and 1 base from J, leaving 14 bases between. Germline assignment: CDR1 LNHNV and CDR2 YYDKDF (reference sequence).

The CDR3 DNA sequence: TGTGCCACCAGTGAGGGGGGGAACTATGGCTACACCTTC. This sequence encodes CATSEGGNYGYTF. The chain recombines TRBV24-1 with TRBJ1-2; tentatively, D is TRBD1 (5 bases). The germline V and J ends were trimmed by 4 bases and 2 bases, with 7 bases remaining between them. The CDR3 is made up of 13 amino acids. From germline, CDR1 is KGHDR and CDR2 SFDVKD.

In this sample, this clonotype turned up once. The chain has TRBV12-3 or TRBV12-4 and TRBJ2-2; 8 bases are shared with TRBD2. The CDR3 consists of 15 residues. Trimming cost V 7 bases and J 7 bases; bases outside gene matches: 11. The CDR3 is CASTPSGRDHGELFF. In nucleotides, the CDR3 is TGTGCCAGCACCCCCAGCGGGAGAGATCACGGGGAGCTGTTTTTT.

This rearrangement joins TRBV12-3 or TRBV12-4 to TRBJ1-2; D call uncertain. This CDR3 spans 14 amino acids. V was clipped by 6 bases and J by 2 bases, with 13 bases between them. The CDR3 nucleotides read TGTGCCAGCAGCCGTGACTCGAAAAACTATGGCTACACCTTC. It codes for CASSRDSKNYGYTF.

The chain has TRBV5-1 and TRBJ2-7, with TRBD2 matching over 9 bases. CDR1 is SGHRS, CDR2 YFSETQ, per germline. The length of the CDR3 is 16 residues. The V and J ends lost 4 bases and 2 bases, in that order; junction bases with no gene match: 10. This CDR3 reads CASSTGNSGSTYEQYF. The DNA of the CDR3 is TGCGCCAGCAGCACAGGGAATAGCGGGAGCACCTACGAGCAGTACTTC.

This chain uses TRBV20-1 with TRBJ1-3, with 8 bases identical to TRBD1. The CDR3 extends over 14 amino acids. Germline V CDR1 and CDR2: DFQATT, SNEGSKA (reference sequence). The trim removed 0 bases at V and 7 bases at J, leaving 5 bases unmatched. In DNA form, the CDR3 reads TGCAGTGCTAGAGATCGGCAGGGGGCGAACACCATATATTTT. Translated: CSARDRQGANTIYF.

The rearrangement joins TRBV7-3 to TRBJ2-2; 7 nucleotides align to TRBD1. V lost 2 bases, J lost 0 bases, and 6 bases stayed unmatched. The CDR3 runs 17 residues. In germline, CDR1 is SGHTA, CDR2 FQGTGA. This chain's CDR3 is CASSLGLTGTNTGELFF. CDR3 sequence (DNA): TGTGCCAGCAGCTTAGGTTTGACAGGGACGAACACCGGGGAGCTGTTTTTT.

The V gene is TRBV20-1, the J gene TRBJ2-1, with 12 bases fitting TRBD2. The CDR3 contains 14 residues. The V gene's germline CDR1 is DFQATT and CDR2 SNEGSKA (reference sequence). The ends lost 5 bases at V and 8 bases at J; junction bases unmatched: 7. CDR3 coding DNA: TGCAGTGCTCGCCGGACTAGCGGGAACGATGAGCAGTTCTTC. This gives the protein CSARRTSGNDEQFF.